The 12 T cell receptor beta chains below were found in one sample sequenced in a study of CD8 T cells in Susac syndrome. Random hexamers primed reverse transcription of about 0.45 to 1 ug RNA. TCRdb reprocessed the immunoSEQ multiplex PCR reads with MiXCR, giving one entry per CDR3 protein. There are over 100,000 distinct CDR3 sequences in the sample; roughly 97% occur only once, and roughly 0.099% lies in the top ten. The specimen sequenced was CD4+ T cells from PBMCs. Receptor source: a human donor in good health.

The CDR3 DNA reads TGTGCCAGCAGCGGACGTACTGAAGCTTTCTTT. It specifies CASSGRTEAFF. The V gene is TRBV2, the J gene TRBJ1-1; D gene uncertain. The CDR3 is made up of 11 amino acids. With 6 bases removed from V and 5 bases from J, the gap between germline ends came to 7 bases. Germline V gene sequence: CDR1 SNHLY, CDR2 FYNNEI.

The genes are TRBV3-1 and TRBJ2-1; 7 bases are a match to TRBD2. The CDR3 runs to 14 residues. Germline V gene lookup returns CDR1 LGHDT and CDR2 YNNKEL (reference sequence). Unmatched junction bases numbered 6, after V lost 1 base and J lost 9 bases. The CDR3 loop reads CASSQVRGRGEQFF. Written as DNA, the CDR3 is TGTGCCAGCAGCCAAGTACGGGGGAGGGGTGAGCAGTTCTTC.

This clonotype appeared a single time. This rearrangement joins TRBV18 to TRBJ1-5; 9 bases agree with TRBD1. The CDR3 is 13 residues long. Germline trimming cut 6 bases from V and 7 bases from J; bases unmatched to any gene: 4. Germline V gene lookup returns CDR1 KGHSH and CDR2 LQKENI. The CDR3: CASSGQGLQPQHF. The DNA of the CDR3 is TGTGCCAGCTCTGGACAGGGGTTGCAGCCCCAGCATTTT. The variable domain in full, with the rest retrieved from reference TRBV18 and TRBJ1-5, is NAGVMQNPRHLVRRRGQEARLRCSPMKGHSHVYWYRQLPEEGLKFMVYLQKENIIDESGMPKERFSAEFPKEGPSILRIQQVVRGDSAAYFCASSGQGLQPQHFGDGTRLSIL.

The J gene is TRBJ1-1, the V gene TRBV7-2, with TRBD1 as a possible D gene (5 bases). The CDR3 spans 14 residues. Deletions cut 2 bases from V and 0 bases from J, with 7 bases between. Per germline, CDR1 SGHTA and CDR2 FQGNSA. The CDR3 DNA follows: TGTGCCAGCAGCTTAATGGGGCTGAACACTGAAGCTTTCTTT. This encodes CASSLMGLNTEAFF.

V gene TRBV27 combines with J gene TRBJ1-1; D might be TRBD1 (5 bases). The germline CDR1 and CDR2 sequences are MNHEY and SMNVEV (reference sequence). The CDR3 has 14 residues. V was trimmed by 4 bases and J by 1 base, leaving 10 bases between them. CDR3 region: CASSSHRTNTEAFF. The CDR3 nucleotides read TGTGCCAGCAGTTCGCACAGGACGAACACTGAAGCTTTCTTT.

The CDR3 here is CASSPNPWEVNYEQYF. CDR3 nucleotide sequence: TGTGCCAGCTCACCAAATCCCTGGGAAGTAAACTACGAGCAGTACTTC. The rearrangement uses TRBV18 and TRBJ2-7, with D hard to call. The germline CDR1 and CDR2 sequences are KGHSH and LQKENI. The CDR3 runs 16 residues. Trimming left V 2 bases short and J 3 bases short, with 17 bases between.

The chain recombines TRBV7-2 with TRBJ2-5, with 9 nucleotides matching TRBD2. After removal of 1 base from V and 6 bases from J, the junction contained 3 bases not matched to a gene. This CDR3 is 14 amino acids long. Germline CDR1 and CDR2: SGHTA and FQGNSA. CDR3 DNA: TGTGCCAGCAGCTTAGAGCGGGGGGCAAAGACCCAGTACTTC. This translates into CASSLERGAKTQYF.

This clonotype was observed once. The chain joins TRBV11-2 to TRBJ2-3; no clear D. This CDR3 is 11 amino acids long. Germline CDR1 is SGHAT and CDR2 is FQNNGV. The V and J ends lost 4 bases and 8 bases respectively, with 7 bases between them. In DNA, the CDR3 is TGTGCCAGCAGCTCCGGTATTACGCAGTATTTT. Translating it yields CASSSGITQYF.

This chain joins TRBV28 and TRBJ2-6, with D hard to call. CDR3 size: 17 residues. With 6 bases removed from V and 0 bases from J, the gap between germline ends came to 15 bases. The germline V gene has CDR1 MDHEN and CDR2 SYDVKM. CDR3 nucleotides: TGTGCCAGCAGATCCGGGTCCACGCTCTCTGGGGCCAACGTCCTGACTTTC. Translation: CASRSGSTLSGANVLTF.

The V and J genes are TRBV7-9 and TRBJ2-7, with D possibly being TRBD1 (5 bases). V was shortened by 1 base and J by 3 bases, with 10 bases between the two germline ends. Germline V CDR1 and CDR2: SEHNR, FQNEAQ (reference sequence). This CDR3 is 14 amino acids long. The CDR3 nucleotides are TGTGCCAGCAGCTTAGGACACAGGTACTACGAGCAGTACTTC. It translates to CASSLGHRYYEQYF.

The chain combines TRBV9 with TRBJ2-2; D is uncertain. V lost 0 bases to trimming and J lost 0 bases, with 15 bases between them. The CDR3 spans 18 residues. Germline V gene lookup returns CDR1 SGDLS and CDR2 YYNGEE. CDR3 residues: CASSVEGWRSSNTGELFF. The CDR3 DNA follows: TGTGCCAGCAGCGTAGAAGGTTGGCGGAGCTCGAACACCGGGGAGCTGTTTTTT.

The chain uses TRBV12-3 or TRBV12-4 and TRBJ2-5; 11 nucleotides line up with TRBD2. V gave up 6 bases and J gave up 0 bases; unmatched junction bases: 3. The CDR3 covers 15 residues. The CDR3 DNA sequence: TGTGCCAGCAGGCGACTAGCGGGGAACCAAGAGACCCAGTACTTC. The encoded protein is CASRRLAGNQETQYF.